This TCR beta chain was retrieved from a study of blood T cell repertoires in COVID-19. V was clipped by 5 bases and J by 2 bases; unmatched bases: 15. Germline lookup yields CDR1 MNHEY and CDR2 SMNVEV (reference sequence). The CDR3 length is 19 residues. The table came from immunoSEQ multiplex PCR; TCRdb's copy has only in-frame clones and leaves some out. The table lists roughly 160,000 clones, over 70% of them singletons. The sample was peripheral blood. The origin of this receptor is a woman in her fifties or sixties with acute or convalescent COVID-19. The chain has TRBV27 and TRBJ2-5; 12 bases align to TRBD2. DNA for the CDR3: TGTGCCAGCAGTGTGAGGACTAGCGGGAACACTATACTTCAAGAGACCCAGTACTTC. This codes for CASSVRTSGNTILQETQYF.